This T cell receptor beta chain was sequenced for a study of kidney transplant recipient with SARS-CoV-2 infection. V shed 6 bases and J shed 5 bases, with 17 bases lying between them. This CDR3 is 16 amino acids long. CDR1 is MNHEY and CDR2 is SVGAGI in the germline V gene. In TCRdb, the reads were re-called with MiXCR into one record per CDR3 protein. This sample has some 220,000 distinct CDR3 sequences, with about 30% found just once. In its sample, this clonotype was seen many times. This chain uses TRBV6-5 with TRBJ1-6, with D unclear. The source is a male patient aged 25-45 years who had COVID-19 and was a kidney transplant recipient. A share of the T cells may be of graft donor origin. The material was a blood sample, obtained at baseline and between days 110 and 120 from a kidney transplant recipient. CDR3 region: CASRINTGRDNSPLHF. CDR3 sequence (DNA): TGTGCCAGCAGGATAAACACTGGACGGGATAATTCACCCCTCCACTTT.